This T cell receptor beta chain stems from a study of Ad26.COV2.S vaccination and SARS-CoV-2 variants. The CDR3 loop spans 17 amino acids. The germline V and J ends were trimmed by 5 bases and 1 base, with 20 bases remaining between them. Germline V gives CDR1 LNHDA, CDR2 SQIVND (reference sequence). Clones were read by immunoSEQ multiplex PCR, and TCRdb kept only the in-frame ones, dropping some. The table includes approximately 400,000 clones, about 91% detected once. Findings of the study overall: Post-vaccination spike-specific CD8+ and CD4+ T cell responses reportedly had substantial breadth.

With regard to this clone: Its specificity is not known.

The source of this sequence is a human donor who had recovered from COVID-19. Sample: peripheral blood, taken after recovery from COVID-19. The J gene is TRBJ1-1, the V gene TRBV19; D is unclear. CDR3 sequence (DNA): TGTGCCAGTAGTTCTTTATTTGGGATCGGGTCGAACACTGAAGCTTTCTTT. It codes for CASSSLFGIGSNTEAFF.